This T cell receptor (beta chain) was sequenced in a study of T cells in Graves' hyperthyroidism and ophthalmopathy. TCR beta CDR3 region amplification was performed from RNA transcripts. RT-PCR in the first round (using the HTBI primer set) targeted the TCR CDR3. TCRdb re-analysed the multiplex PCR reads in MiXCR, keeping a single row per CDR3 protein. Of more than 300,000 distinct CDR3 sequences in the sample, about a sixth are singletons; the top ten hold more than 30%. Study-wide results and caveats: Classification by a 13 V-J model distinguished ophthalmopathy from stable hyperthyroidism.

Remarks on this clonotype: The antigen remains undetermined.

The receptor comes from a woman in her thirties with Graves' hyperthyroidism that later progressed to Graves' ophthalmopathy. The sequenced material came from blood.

The CDR3 here is CASSDVAGGMANEQFF. CDR3 coding DNA: TGTGCCAGCAGCGATGTAGCGGGAGGAATGGCTAATGAGCAGTTCTTC. The genes are TRBV11-1 and TRBJ2-1; TRBD2 matches at 10 bases. In germline, CDR1 is SGHAT, CDR2 FQDESV (reference sequence). This CDR3 contains 16 residues. Unmatched junction bases numbered 11, after V lost 5 bases and J lost 7 bases.